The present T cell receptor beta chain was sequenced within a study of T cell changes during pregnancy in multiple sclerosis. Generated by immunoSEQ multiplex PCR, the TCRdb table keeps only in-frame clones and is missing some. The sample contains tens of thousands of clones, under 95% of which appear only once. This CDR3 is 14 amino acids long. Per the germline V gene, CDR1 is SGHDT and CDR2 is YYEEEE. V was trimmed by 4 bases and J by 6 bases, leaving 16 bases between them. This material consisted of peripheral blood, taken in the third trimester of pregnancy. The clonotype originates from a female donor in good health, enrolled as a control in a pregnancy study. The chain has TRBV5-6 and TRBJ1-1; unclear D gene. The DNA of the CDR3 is TGTGCCAGCAGCCGCTCCGCGGGCGCCCCTGAAGCTTTCTTT. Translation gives CASSRSAGAPEAFF.